The 32 T cell receptor beta chains listed next were all sequenced from one sample in a study of blood T cells in healthy people across ages. A sample-barcoded 5' primer and a J-beta primer mix were used in a second PCR of roughly 6 to 11 cycles. TCRdb called the 5' RACE reads again in MiXCR, with one record for every CDR3 protein. The sample lists about 1.7 million distinct CDR3 sequences, about 28% seen once, with less than 9.5% in the top ten. Sequencing was carried out using blood. Receptors originate from a woman in her thirties in good health.

This chain uses TRBV7-9 with TRBJ1-2; perhaps TRBD1 as D (6 bases). V was clipped by 0 bases and J by 8 bases, with 25 bases between them. CDR3 size: 18 residues. CDR1 is SEHNR and CDR2 is FQNEAQ in the germline V gene (reference sequence). The CDR3 is CASSLAGGARSSKRGYTF. The DNA for the CDR3 is TGTGCCAGCAGCTTAGCAGGGGGTGCCCGATCGAGTAAGCGGGGCTACACCTTC.

This clonotype appeared a few times. The chain joins TRBV5-1 to TRBJ2-5; 11 nucleotides line up with TRBD2. The germline gives CDR1 SGHRS, CDR2 YFSETQ. The CDR3 covers 15 residues. V lost 5 bases, J lost 7 bases, and 10 bases stayed unmatched. CDR3 loop: CASSPTSGASGTQYF. The CDR3 DNA follows: TGCGCCAGCAGTCCGACTAGCGGGGCATCAGGGACCCAGTACTTC.

This clonotype showed up just a few times. V is TRBV11-2 and J is TRBJ1-2; no reliable D call. V was trimmed by 1 base and J by 6 bases, leaving 21 bases between them. CDR1 and CDR2 from the germline V gene are SGHAT and FQNNGV. This CDR3 has 17 amino acids. CDR3: CASSLAPPDQVSDGYTF. DNA for the CDR3: TGTGCCAGCAGCTTAGCTCCCCCGGACCAAGTGTCAGATGGCTACACCTTC.

The chain joins TRBV12-3 or TRBV12-4 to TRBJ1-5; D is uncertain. There are 15 residues in the CDR3. V shed 1 base and J shed 3 bases, with 10 bases lying between them. Here the CDR3 DNA reads TGTGCCAGCAGTTTAGACACCCTTACCAATCAGCCCCAGCATTTT. It translates to CASSLDTLTNQPQHF.

Ten or more counts support this clonotype. This chain uses TRBV18 with TRBJ2-7, with a possible D match to TRBD2 (5 bases). The ends were cut back, 4 bases at V and 4 bases at J, with 20 bases in the middle. The CDR3 runs to 16 residues. Germline V gene sequence: CDR1 KGHSH, CDR2 LQKENI. The CDR3 loop reads CASSRNGILVGYEQYF. In DNA, the CDR3 is TGTGCCAGCTCACGCAACGGGATCCTGGTGGGTTACGAGCAGTACTTC.

The chain employs TRBV12-3 or TRBV12-4 and TRBJ2-5; 8 bases fit TRBD2. V gave up 6 bases and J gave up 5 bases; unmatched junction bases: 8. The CDR3 is made up of 14 amino acids. The CDR3 bases are TGTGCCAGCAGGGGGGCGGGGGGCTGGGAGACCCAGTACTTC. Protein product: CASRGAGGWETQYF.

This clonotype was seen only a few times. The gene calls are TRBV3-1 and TRBJ2-5; D possibly corresponds to TRBD2 (6 bases). This CDR3 has 14 residues. With 4 bases removed from V and 11 bases from J, the gap between germline ends came to 20 bases. CDR1 is LGHDT, CDR2 YNNKEL, per germline (reference sequence). CDR3 sequence reads: CASSPRGTTVVQYF. Here the CDR3 DNA reads TGTGCCAGCAGCCCTCGCGGGACGACGGTGGTGCAGTACTTC.

This clonotype was detected many times. This chain connects TRBV2 to TRBJ2-7, with TRBD1 matching over 7 bases. With V trimmed by 6 bases and J by 4 bases, 0 bases remained unmatched. The length of the CDR3 is 11 residues. Looked up from germline, CDR1 is SNHLY and CDR2 is FYNNEI. The CDR3 coding sequence is TGTGCCAGCAGGACAGGGTACGAGCAGTACTTC. Its protein product is CASRTGYEQYF.

The chain recombines TRBV9 with TRBJ2-1; 11 bases map to TRBD2. V lost 3 bases to trimming and J lost 4 bases; unmatched junction nucleotides: 9. The CDR3 spans 17 residues. Germline lookup yields CDR1 SGDLS and CDR2 YYNGEE. The CDR3 DNA reads as TGTGCCAGCAGCGCTCGACTAGCGGGGCTGATATACAATGAGCAGTTCTTC. Translating gives CASSARLAGLIYNEQFF.

The sample holds many counts of this clonotype. The rearrangement links TRBV9 to TRBJ2-5; 8 positions agree with TRBD2. Losses at the gene ends were 0 bases for V and 3 bases for J; bases not matched to a gene: 1. The CDR3 loop spans 14 amino acids. CDR1 SGDLS and CDR2 YYNGEE come from the germline V gene. The CDR3 region is CASSVGAGEETQYF. The CDR3 region has the DNA TGTGCCAGCAGCGTAGGAGCGGGAGAAGAGACCCAGTACTTC. Full variable domain (remainder filled in from reference TRBV9 and TRBJ2-5): DSGVTQTPKHLITATGQRVTLRCSPRSGDLSVYWYQQSLDQGLQFLIQYYNGEERAKGNILERFSAQQFPDLHSELNLSSLELGDSALYFCASSVGAGEETQYFGPGTRLLVL.

This clonotype has a count of ten or more. The chain is built from TRBV12-3 or TRBV12-4 and TRBJ2-1; D uncertain. The CDR3 contains 12 residues. Trimming pared 3 bases from V and 6 bases from J, leaving 6 bases between. This CDR3 reads CASSFPGNEQFF. CDR3 nucleotide sequence: TGTGCCAGCAGTTTCCCCGGCAATGAGCAGTTCTTC.

This sequence joins TRBV29-1 and TRBJ2-3; TRBD2 agrees at 9 bases. The CDR3 is 12 amino acids. J gave up 5 bases and V 6 bases, and 3 bases lay outside the gene matches. Looked up from germline, CDR1 is SQVTM and CDR2 is ANQGSEA. CDR3 DNA: TGCAGCGTGGAGACTAGCGGAGATACGCAGTATTTT. It specifies CSVETSGDTQYF.

Note on this clonotype: This CDR3 is missing its conserved last phenylalanine or tryptophan, likely due to a read error. The chain links TRBV5-5 to TRBJ1-2; D call uncertain. This CDR3 spans 15 amino acids. In germline, CDR1 is SGHKS, CDR2 YYEKEE (reference sequence). V gave up 3 bases and J gave up 7 bases, with 19 bases separating them. This CDR3 reads CASSYSLLDGIGYTV. For the CDR3, the DNA is TGTGCCAGCAGCTATTCCCTCCTGGACGGGATTGGCTACACCGTC.

This clonotype was counted only a few times. The CDR3 bases are TGTGCCAGCAGCGAGGGGACACGGAACACCGGGGAGCTGTTTTTT. Its translation: CASSEGTRNTGELFF. The chain employs TRBV7-9 and TRBJ2-2; D may be TRBD1 (6 bases). Germline assignment: CDR1 SEHNR and CDR2 FQNEAQ (reference sequence). The CDR3 is 15 amino acids. Between the trimmed V and J ends, which lost 5 bases and 1 base, there was a span of 11 bases.

This clonotype was seen at least ten times. The chain uses TRBV20-1 and TRBJ2-1; 7 nucleotides align to TRBD1. V dropped 3 bases and J dropped 7; count of bases not matched to a gene: 9. CDR3 length: 14 amino acids. Germline V lookup: CDR1 DFQATT, CDR2 SNEGSKA (reference sequence). Here the CDR3 DNA reads TGCAGTGCTAGCTCCGGGTCAGGGGGAAATGAGCAGTTCTTC. It yields the protein CSASSGSGGNEQFF.

V is TRBV19 and J is TRBJ1-5, with TRBD1 matching over 11 bases. The CDR3 contains 15 residues. The germline CDR1 and CDR2 sequences are LNHDA and SQIVND (reference sequence). Trimming at V came to 4 bases and at J to 7 bases, leaving 6 bases not matched to a gene. This chain's CDR3 is CASSTGQGVGQPQHF. CDR3 in DNA: TGTGCCAGTAGTACGGGACAGGGGGTCGGACAGCCCCAGCATTTT.

On this clonotype itself: The junction differs from germline at one of its ends, possibly a read error. This rearrangement joins TRBV6-5 to TRBJ1-5; D unclear. The length of the CDR3 is 15 residues. CDR1 is MNHEY, CDR2 SVGAGI, per germline. The CDR3: CASSYGRGSNHPQHF. The CDR3 coding sequence is TGTGCCAGCAGTTACGGTAGAGGAAGCAATCACCCCCAGCATTTT.

This clonotype was recorded a few times. The chain combines TRBV7-2 with TRBJ2-1; no reliable D call. V lost 2 bases to trimming and J lost 3 bases, with 5 bases between them. The CDR3 spans 13 residues. CDR1 and CDR2 (germline): SGHTA, FQGNSA. Here the CDR3 DNA reads TGTGCCAGCAGCTTATACAACTACAATGAGCAGTTCTTC. Residues: CASSLYNYNEQFF.

Written as DNA, the CDR3 is TGTGCCAGCTATACAGTCTCGGGACTACCCAACAATGAGCAGTTCTTC. Protein sequence: CASYTVSGLPNNEQFF. V usage is TRBV28 and J usage is TRBJ2-1, with 7 bases lining up with TRBD2. The V segment lost 8 bases and the J segment 5 bases; nucleotides outside the gene matches: 15. The CDR3 is 16 amino acids. Germline CDR1 reads MDHEN; CDR2 reads SYDVKM.

This clonotype appeared a few times. The chain carries TRBV6-5 and TRBJ1-2, with D perhaps TRBD1 (6 bases). Between the trimmed V and J ends, which lost 0 bases and 2 bases, there was a span of 7 bases. The CDR3 length is 14 residues. Germline values: CDR1 MNHEY, CDR2 SVGAGI. CDR3 DNA sequence: TGTGCCAGCAGTTACTCAGGGGGAAACTATGGCTACACCTTC. It specifies CASSYSGGNYGYTF.

The rearrangement joins TRBV25-1 to TRBJ2-3; D may be TRBD1 (5 bases). This CDR3 spans 15 amino acids. Germline V CDR1 and CDR2: MGHDK, SYGVNS. The V gene lost 0 bases and the J gene lost 5 bases, with 12 bases spanning the gap. The CDR3, as DNA: TGTGCCAGCAGTGAATATGCAGGGAAGAAAGATACGCAGTATTTT. Residues: CASSEYAGKKDTQYF.

This clonotype was detected only a few times. The chain employs TRBV10-3 and TRBJ1-2; D is unresolved. V lost 1 base to trimming and J lost 2 bases, with 8 bases between them. Germline values: CDR1 ENHRY, CDR2 SYGVKD. The CDR3 sequence is 14 residues long. The CDR3, as DNA: TGTGCCATCAGTGAGTTGGGCCAAAACTATGGCTACACCTTC. Its protein product is CAISELGQNYGYTF.

V is TRBV7-2 and J is TRBJ2-3; D assignment may be TRBD1 or TRBD2 (5 bases each). Germline V gene data show CDR1 as SGHTA and CDR2 as FQGNSA. The ends were cut back, 4 bases at V and 4 bases at J, with 15 bases in the middle. There are 15 residues in the CDR3. CDR3 in DNA: TGTGCCAGCAGCTCGAGAGAGGGGAGTCCAGATACGCAGTATTTT. This codes for CASSSREGSPDTQYF.

This clonotype was counted a single time. This chain uses TRBV19 with TRBJ2-4; no definite D call. Trimming left V 5 bases short and J 1 base short, with 6 bases between. Per germline, CDR1 LNHDA and CDR2 SQIVND (reference sequence). This CDR3 comprises 13 residues. The CDR3 sequence: CASSRYAKNIQYF. The CDR3 region has the DNA TGTGCCAGTAGTCGGTATGCCAAAAACATTCAGTACTTC.

This clonotype was counted between two and nine times. V gene TRBV6-5 combines with J gene TRBJ2-5; TRBD2 matches at 12 bases. Germline lookup yields CDR1 MNHEY and CDR2 SVGAGI. V was clipped by 7 bases and J by 3 bases; unmatched bases: 6. This CDR3 region has 15 residues. The CDR3 bases are TGTGCCAGCACCCAACTAGCGGGGGGCGAAGAGACCCAGTACTTC. The encoded protein is CASTQLAGGEETQYF.

CDR3 nucleotide sequence: TGCAGTGCCTCACTCCCGGGCCTGGAGGGCTACACCTTC. Its translation: CSASLPGLEGYTF. The chain recombines TRBV20-1 with TRBJ1-2; D call uncertain. Germline assignment: CDR1 DFQATT and CDR2 SNEGSKA (reference sequence). Trimming cost V 6 bases and J 8 bases, with 19 bases left between them. The CDR3 length is 13 residues.

The J gene is TRBJ2-4, the V gene TRBV5-4, with D perhaps matching TRBD2 (6 bases). The J call is uncertain, as TRBJ2-7 better fits the DNA end. CDR3 length: 15 amino acids. Germline lookup yields CDR1 SGHNT and CDR2 YYREEE (reference sequence). As DNA, the CDR3 is TGTGCCAGCAGCTTGGGGGTAGGAGGGAACTACGAGCAGTACTTC. Translating gives CASSLGVGGNYEQYF.

This clonotype was detected only a few times. The V gene is TRBV12-3 or TRBV12-4, the J gene TRBJ2-7; D ambiguous. The J call is uncertain, as TRBJ2-5 better fits the DNA end. CDR3 length equals 12 residues. For the CDR3, the DNA is TGTGCCAGCGGGGAACTTCACGGGACCCAGTACTTC. This sequence encodes CASGELHGTQYF.

About this clonotype itself: The junction departs from germline at one end; a sequencing error may be responsible. The chain links TRBV12-3 or TRBV12-4 to TRBJ2-3; D gene uncertain. CDR3 size: 12 residues. The CDR3: CASSQTGDTEYF. The CDR3 DNA sequence: TGTGCCAGCAGTCAGACCGGTGATACGGAGTATTTT.

This clonotype has just a few counts. The rearrangement joins TRBV12-5 to TRBJ2-1; perhaps TRBD1 as D (5 bases). V was cut by 0 bases and J by 3 bases, with 15 bases left in between. Germline lookup yields CDR1 LGHNT and CDR2 FRNRAP. The CDR3 contains 17 residues. The CDR3 reads CASGLVLSRAFYNEQFF. DNA for the CDR3: TGTGCTAGTGGTTTGGTACTATCCAGGGCTTTCTACAATGAGCAGTTCTTC.

This clonotype was observed a few times. The chain has TRBV7-2 and TRBJ2-6, with 9 bases identical to TRBD1. V lost 10 bases and J lost 0; bases outside the gene matches: 13. CDR3 length: 18 residues. CDR1 SGHTA and CDR2 FQGNSA come from the germline V gene. The CDR3 here is CATTDRGRMSSGANVLTF. The CDR3 nucleotides are TGTGCCACTACAGACAGGGGGAGGATGAGCTCTGGGGCCAACGTCCTGACTTTC.

This rearrangement joins TRBV18 to TRBJ2-5; D is perhaps TRBD2 (6 bases). CDR1 and CDR2 (germline): KGHSH, LQKENI. The CDR3 extends over 13 amino acids. V was shortened by 3 bases and J by 7 bases, with 12 bases between the two germline ends. The CDR3 nucleotides read TGTGCCAGCTCACCGGACTACAAGGGGACCCAGTACTTC. Translating it yields CASSPDYKGTQYF.